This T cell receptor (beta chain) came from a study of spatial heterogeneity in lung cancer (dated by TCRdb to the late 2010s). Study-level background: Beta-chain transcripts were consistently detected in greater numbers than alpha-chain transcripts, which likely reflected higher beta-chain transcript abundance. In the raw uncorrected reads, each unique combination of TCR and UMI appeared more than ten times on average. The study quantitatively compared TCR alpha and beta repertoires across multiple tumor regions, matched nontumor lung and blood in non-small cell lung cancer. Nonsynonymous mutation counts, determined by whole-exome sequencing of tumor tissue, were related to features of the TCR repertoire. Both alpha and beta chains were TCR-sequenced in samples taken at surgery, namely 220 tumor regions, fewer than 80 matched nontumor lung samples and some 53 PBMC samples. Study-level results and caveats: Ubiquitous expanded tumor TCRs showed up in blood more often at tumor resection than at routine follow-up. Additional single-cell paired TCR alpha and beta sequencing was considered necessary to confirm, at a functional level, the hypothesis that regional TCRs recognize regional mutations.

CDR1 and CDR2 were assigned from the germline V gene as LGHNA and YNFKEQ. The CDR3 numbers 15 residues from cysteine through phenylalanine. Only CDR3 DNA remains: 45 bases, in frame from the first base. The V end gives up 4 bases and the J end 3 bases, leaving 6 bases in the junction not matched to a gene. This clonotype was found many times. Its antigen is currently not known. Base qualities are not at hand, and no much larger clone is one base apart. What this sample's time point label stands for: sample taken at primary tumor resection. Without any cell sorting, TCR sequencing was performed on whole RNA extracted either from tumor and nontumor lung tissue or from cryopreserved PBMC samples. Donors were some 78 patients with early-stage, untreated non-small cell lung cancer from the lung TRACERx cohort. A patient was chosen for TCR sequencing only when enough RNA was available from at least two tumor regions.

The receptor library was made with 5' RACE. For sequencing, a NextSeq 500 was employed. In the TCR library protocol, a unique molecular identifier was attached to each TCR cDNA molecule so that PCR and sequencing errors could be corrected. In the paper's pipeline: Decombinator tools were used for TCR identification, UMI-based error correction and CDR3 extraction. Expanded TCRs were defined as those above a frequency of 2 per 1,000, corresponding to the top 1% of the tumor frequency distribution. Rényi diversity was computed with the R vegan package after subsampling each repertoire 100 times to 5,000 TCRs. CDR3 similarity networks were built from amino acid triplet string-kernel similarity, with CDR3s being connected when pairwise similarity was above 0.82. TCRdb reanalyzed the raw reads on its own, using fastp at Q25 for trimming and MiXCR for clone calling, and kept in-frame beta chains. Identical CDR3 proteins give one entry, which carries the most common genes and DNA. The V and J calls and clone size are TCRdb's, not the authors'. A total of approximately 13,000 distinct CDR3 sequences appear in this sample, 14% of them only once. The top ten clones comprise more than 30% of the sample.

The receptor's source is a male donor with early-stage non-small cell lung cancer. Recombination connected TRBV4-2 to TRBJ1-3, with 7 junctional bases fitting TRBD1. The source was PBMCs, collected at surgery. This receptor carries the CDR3 CASSLDRKIGNTIYF. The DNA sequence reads TGTGCCAGCAGCCTGGACAGGAAAATTGGAAACACCATATATTTT.